The TCR beta chain under discussion was sequenced for a study of T cells after yellow fever vaccination. Study background: SMART-Seq v4 Ultra Low Input prepared libraries from low-cell fractions.

They built TCR cDNA with 5'RACE template switching, a step that put in a universal primer site and UMIs. TCRdb re-called the 5' RACE reads with MiXCR, one entry per CDR3 protein. The sample has about 220,000 distinct CDR3 sequences, approximately 3.3% seen once; the top ten hold approximately 3.5%. Study-wide results and caveats: A limited proportion of clonotypes was detected within both the CD4 and CD8 compartments.

This clonotype turned up a few times. Its cognate antigen is unknown. This clonotype was obtained from a man between 18 and 29 years old who received the YFV17D yellow fever vaccine. This sample comprised CD4+ T cells sorted from PBMCs, obtained 10 days after the yellow fever booster vaccination.

The CDR3: CAISETSFGEQFF. The CDR3, as DNA: TGTGCCATCAGTGAGACTAGCTTCGGTGAGCAGTTCTTC. The chain uses TRBV10-3 and TRBJ2-1; TRBD2 might be the D (6 bases). There are 13 residues in the CDR3. Trimming removed 2 bases from V and 9 bases from J, with 11 bases in between. Germline loops: CDR1 ENHRY, CDR2 SYGVKD.